This T cell receptor (beta chain) was identified in a study of human T cells and chemical hapten exposure (dated by TCRdb to about 2021). About the investigation overall: For sensitization, 2% DPC in acetone was applied to a roughly 2 cm by roughly 2 cm area of upper inner arm skin. Patch testing was performed on the upper back with Finn chambers containing 0.01% DPC, and the patch tests were scored after 6 days according to International Contact Dermatitis Research Group standards. Blood was sampled from patients pre-sensitization (week 0) and at 2, 6 and about 24 weeks after DPC sensitization. Peripheral blood TCR repertoire changes were tracked in vivo in alopecia patients during primary and secondary sensitization to the hapten diphenylcyclopropenone (DPC). Weekly therapeutic DPC doses were additionally applied to the scalp of patients throughout the approximately 24-week study period. Blood for TCR sequencing was provided by twenty-nine alopecia patients at one to four time points (pre-sensitization, 2, 6 and 24 weeks). Libraries were combined into a pool for sequencing, and differences in TCR yield between samples came mainly from small differences in library volumes within the pool. Alopecia areata with under or over 50% scalp involvement, alopecia totalis and alopecia universalis were represented in the patient cohort, which was mostly female.

Receptor amplification or capture employed RACE. TCRdb records NextSeq 500 as the sequencer. During library preparation, unique molecular identifiers were attached to individual cDNA molecules so that TCRs could be counted in a quantitative, reproducible way. Both TCR alpha and TCR beta chains were sequenced from each blood RNA sample. In the paper's pipeline: Samples had a median of roughly 91,000 TCRs, with a range from roughly 20,000 to 690,600. V, J and CDR3 annotation of the TCR reads was carried out using the Decombinator software suite. For PS versus PT1 abundance plots, all samples were subsampled to the same number of TCRs (28,000). TCRs were defined as expanded if absent before sensitization and observed at least eight times at the 2-week time point. Through fastp at Q25 and MiXCR, TCRdb rebuilt clones from the public reads, retaining in-frame beta chains. Each entry merges the rows of one CDR3 protein and shows their most common DNA and genes. The V and J calls, along with clone size, are taken from TCRdb and not from the paper's own processing. Recorded for this sample are 150,000 or so distinct CDR3 sequences; roughly 15% of them occurred a single time. 1.7% of the sample goes to the ten largest clones.

The time point label of this sample denotes: patch test 1, 2 weeks after DPC sensitization. Reading the label with the study, this specimen's treatment or condition is: therapeutic diphenylcyclopropenone sensitization with weekly scalp DPC. Blood at each patch-test visit was drawn before the patch test was applied. Eligible patients were aged 18 to 70, diagnosed with alopecia, deemed suitable for DPC therapy, and excluded if pregnant. Total RNA was extracted from unfractionated whole blood that had been collected in Tempus Blood RNA tubes. What the study reported, not specific to this receptor: All patients had alopecia, a presumed autoimmune disease, so their immune response might differ from that of healthy individuals. Patch test score correlated positively with the number of PT1 expanded TCRs, reaching significance at thresholds 8, 16 and 32 but not at 4. The number of TCRs above 1 in 1000 frequency did not change with DPC sensitization; there was no evidence of global repertoire structure alterations. After repeated subsampling, the strength of the expansion versus patch-test correlation and the threshold at which it became significant changed. Expanded TCRs formed significantly more large CDR3 similarity clusters than pre-sensitization or healthy control sets, consistent with antigen-driven responses.

CDR1 and CDR2 were assigned from the germline V gene as ENHRY and SYGVKD. V is clipped by 8 bases and J by 6 bases, and the sequence between their germline boundaries is 7 bases long. Including cysteine and phenylalanine, the CDR3 has 11 amino acids. Of all the DNA, just the CDR3 is kept, 33 bases in frame from base 1. In the case of this clonotype: The clone's antigen remains unknown. Base qualities are missing; no much larger clone stands one base away.

This specimen consisted of whole blood, obtained in connection with sensitization to the hapten diphenylcyclopropenone (DPC). This chain joins TRBV10-3 to TRBJ2-2, with TRBD1 tentatively as D gene (6 bases match). The origin of this receptor is a woman younger than 45 with alopecia areata. Some clones in this sample may be carry-over from other donors' samples. CDR3 loop: CAIGQSGELFF. The bases read TGTGCCATCGGACAGTCCGGGGAGCTGTTTTTT.